Listed below are T cell receptor beta chains from one sample, sequenced in a study of PD-L1 blockade in urothelial cancer. Here immunoSEQ multiplex PCR was the method, and the copy in TCRdb shows in-frame clones only, minus some. The repertoire includes roughly 30,000 clones, about 87% of them detected once, and 15% to 18% sits in the top ten. Sample: PBMCs, taken around atezolizumab (anti-PD-L1) treatment. The receptors come from a man aged 60-69 years with urothelial cancer. Each CDR3 is given with its conserved first and last residue. Fields, in order: CDR3 protein, V gene, CDR3 length.

CDR3aa: CASSHHYSGSATEAFF; v_gene: TRBV11-1; len: 16
CDR3aa: CASSLGASSSYNEQFF; v_gene: TRBV5-1; len: 16
CDR3aa: CASSLSGGAGYTF; v_gene: TRBV27; len: 13
CDR3aa: CASSSGTGFRETQYF; v_gene: TRBV6-1; len: 15
CDR3aa: CASSQRTSGNEQYF; v_gene: TRBV27; len: 14
CDR3aa: CASSVSGTGNQPQHF; v_gene: TRBV6-1; len: 15
CDR3aa: CATSRVAGGTDTQYF; v_gene: TRBV15; len: 15
CDR3aa: CASSSGLTYYQETQYF; v_gene: TRBV6-5; len: 16
CDR3aa: CASSQTPGQNYQETQYF; v_gene: TRBV4-1; len: 17
CDR3aa: CASSVVGQSNQPQHF; v_gene: TRBV6-4; len: 15
CDR3aa: CASSPTGGSTEAFF; v_gene: TRBV5-1; len: 14
CDR3aa: CASTTGTGGEKLFF; v_gene: TRBV19; len: 14
CDR3aa: CASSDRQFGLSETQYF; v_gene: TRBV11-1; len: 16
CDR3aa: CASTRTGSSYEQYF; v_gene: TRBV28; len: 14
CDR3aa: CASSDYSVLYEQYF; v_gene: TRBV5-6; len: 14
CDR3aa: CASSLPGQGADTQYF; v_gene: TRBV6-1; len: 15
CDR3aa: CSARSGTDTQYF; v_gene: TRBV29-1; len: 12
CDR3aa: CASSMGRLGNQPQHF; v_gene: TRBV19; len: 15
CDR3aa: CASSPQNEQFF; v_gene: TRBV7-6; len: 11
CDR3aa: CAISTTEVSNTIYF; v_gene: TRBV7-9; len: 14
CDR3aa: CASSPKGVYLPDTQYF; v_gene: TRBV5-1; len: 16
CDR3aa: CASSYRDYNEQFF; v_gene: TRBV6-5; len: 13
CDR3aa: CASSLRDRELETQYF; v_gene: TRBV18; len: 15
CDR3aa: CASSQELGGTDTQYF; v_gene: TRBV4-3; len: 15
CDR3aa: CASSSGQGHSEAFF; v_gene: TRBV7-2; len: 14
CDR3aa: CASSLVSGTSGGYEQYF; v_gene: TRBV5-1; len: 17
CDR3aa: CASSAQGAGTEAFF; v_gene: TRBV9; len: 14
CDR3aa: CAWREQPNQPQHF; v_gene: TRBV30; len: 13
CDR3aa: CAIALTSAGGEQFF; v_gene: TRBV10-3; len: 14
CDR3aa: CAWGTDNYGYTF; v_gene: TRBV30; len: 12
CDR3aa: CASSSQREAFF; v_gene: TRBV28; len: 11
CDR3aa: CASSISSRSGNTIYF; v_gene: TRBV19; len: 15
CDR3aa: CASSLGTGGATQYF; v_gene: TRBV5-6; len: 14
CDR3aa: CASSSSYRPEEAFF; v_gene: TRBV28; len: 14
CDR3aa: CASSLVRGAGEQYF; v_gene: TRBV5-6; len: 14
CDR3aa: CASSLPLGAGETQYF; v_gene: TRBV28; len: 15
CDR3aa: CASRRGLGSYEQYF; v_gene: TRBV27; len: 14
CDR3aa: CASSLAVVYTGELFF; v_gene: TRBV7-2; len: 15
CDR3aa: CASSRSQSNEKLFF; v_gene: TRBV18; len: 14
CDR3aa: CASSLRQGEDGYTF; v_gene: TRBV19; len: 14
CDR3aa: CASSDLTSGSVGEQFF; v_gene: TRBV6-4; len: 16
CDR3aa: CAALRRLADNEQFF; v_gene: TRBV6-6; len: 14